This T cell receptor beta chain was identified during a study of T cell responses to AZD1222 COVID-19 vaccine (dated by TCRdb to the early 2020s). In terms of the full investigation: A total of approximately 240 trial participants underwent TCR sequencing, of whom 207 had received two doses of AZD1222 and around 26 had received two doses of the MenACWY control vaccine. Trial participants were enrolled by age into subgroups of 18-55, 56-69 and 70-plus years, and around 150, 29 and 61 TCR-sequenced participants, respectively, were included in these subgroups.

Remarks on this clone: The antigen it recognizes is unknown. No quality values exist for individual bases; no much larger clone is one base distant.

Trimming takes 4 bases off V and 8 bases off J; junction bases not matched to a gene: 18. The germline V gene encodes CDR1 LGHDT and CDR2 YNNKEL (reference sequence). From the cysteine through the phenylalanine, the CDR3 covers 18 amino acids. CDR3 DNA is the only sequence kept; it has 54 bases, read in frame from the first base. The CDR3 regions of human TCRbeta chains were analyzed by immunosequencing. As for the authors' bioinformatics: Repertoire TCRs were checked for matches against a reference library of SARS-CoV-2-specific TCRs that had been generated using the MIRA antigen-specificity platform. Breadth meant the fraction of unique TCRs that were SARS-CoV-2-associated, whereas depth meant the fraction of total T cells that were SARS-CoV-2-associated. Using the MIRA data, every spike-specific TCR was mapped to the spike region that the TCR reacted to and assigned to either a CD4 or a CD8 class. Log10-transformed breadth and depth values were compared by one-way ANOVA with Sidak's multiple comparisons tests. TCRdb provides this immuneACCESS table in a form limited to in-frame rearrangements. Some clones are lacking; in checked studies, under half of them reflect an unresolved V gene, and why the rest are absent is not known. V and J calls and clone size are given by that table; D and trimming were obtained from the DNA. In all, the sample holds around 95,000 clones, and 87% of those were seen once. Under 4.5% of the sample is in the top ten clones.

In the paper's terms, the time point label means: baseline before first vaccination. This specimen's treatment or condition label, per the study, means: meningococcal conjugate vaccine given as trial control. Vaccinee samples were obtained from the UK trials COV001 and COV002, which included a single-blind randomized controlled phase 2/3 trial of AZD1222 (ChAdOx1 nCoV-19) in healthy adults. For TCRbeta chain sequencing, PBMC samples were collected from trial participants at day 0 and at day 28 after the second dose. General conclusions and limits of the study: Participants were mostly white British, with more females than males. The authors suggested clonal diversity may have been underestimated. Reportedly, close to half of the unique spike-specific TCRs recognized epitopes lying outside the regions that are mutated in the B.1.351 and B.1.1.7 variants. Only six AZD1222 recipients were SARS-CoV-2 seropositive at baseline, limiting conclusions about previously exposed vaccinees. After two AZD1222 doses, both the breadth and the depth of spike-specific TCRs were significantly higher than at day 0 and than in MenACWY recipients. Because no day 14 peak-response samples were available, repertoires were characterized only after the peak T cell response. Vaccine-associated CD4 TCRs spanned the whole spike protein, with dominant responses in regions 160-218 and 743-854. In the small 56-69-year group, the increase in depth fell short of significance, most likely because of low power.

The sample consisted of peripheral blood, taken on day 0 of MenACWY control vaccination. The TCR was taken from an adult in good health. The chain was built from TRBV3-1 (or the pseudogene TRBV3-2) and TRBJ2-1; 9 of the junction bases match TRBD2. At the DNA level, the sequence is TGTGCCAGCAGCCCTGGGACAGCCCTAGCGGGAAGGGCCCATGAGCAGTTCTTC. The translation is CASSPGTALAGRAHEQFF.